This T cell receptor (beta chain) was captured by sequencing in a study of T cell clonality in common variable immunodeficiency. Study observations and caveats: In common variable immunodeficiency, TCR beta chains reportedly carried fewer deletions and N-nucleotide insertions.

Patients had low serum IgG, IgA and/or IgM and specific antibody deficiency. Clones were sequenced by immunoSEQ multiplex PCR, and TCRdb holds only the in-frame ones, with some missing. The table records about 34,000 clones without singletons, the ten largest covering under 30%. As concerns this clone: Its cognate antigen is unknown.

Sequenced input: peripheral blood mononuclear cells. The clonotype comes from a human donor with common variable immunodeficiency.

The chain's CDR3 is CASSELGRYEQYF. CDR3 DNA, as far as it was read: TGTGCCAGCAGTGAATTGGGCCGGTACGAG. The rearrangement joins TRBV6-1 to TRBJ2-7; D call uncertain. From the germline J gene comes the end of the CDR3, since the read stops 3 residues before it. V lost 2 bases to trimming and J lost 4 bases, with 9 bases between them. From germline, CDR1 is MNHNS and CDR2 SASEGT. The CDR3 contains 13 residues.